This T cell receptor beta chain was retrieved from a study of CD8 T cells in ankylosing spondylitis. General observations from the study: Before this, some motif variants had been reported in reactive arthritis synovial fluid and blood. It was reported that disease-linked clones were significantly enriched in matched ankylosing spondylitis synovial fluid. Characteristic, it appeared, of ankylosing spondylitis blood was a TCR beta motif of eight highly homologous variants. Relatively scarce in peripheral blood, disease-linked clones were CD8+.

For TCR beta, libraries came from quantitative 5'-RACE with molecular barcodes. TCRdb processed the 5' RACE reads anew with MiXCR; each CDR3 protein has one entry. Of about 500,000 distinct CDR3 sequences in the sample, approximately 11% were seen once. V was shortened by 1 base and J by 5 bases, with 11 bases between the two germline ends. The length of the CDR3 is 14 residues. Germline V gene data show CDR1 as SEHNR and CDR2 as FQNEAQ (reference sequence). For this clonotype: The antigen is not known.

Material: blood, either unsorted or a sorted T cell fraction (not recorded which). J is TRBJ1-2 and V is TRBV7-9; D remains unclear. The receptor comes from a male donor with ankylosing spondylitis. CDR3 loop: CASSLVQVLYGYTF. Here the CDR3 DNA reads TGTGCCAGCAGCTTAGTTCAGGTTCTTTATGGCTACACCTTC.